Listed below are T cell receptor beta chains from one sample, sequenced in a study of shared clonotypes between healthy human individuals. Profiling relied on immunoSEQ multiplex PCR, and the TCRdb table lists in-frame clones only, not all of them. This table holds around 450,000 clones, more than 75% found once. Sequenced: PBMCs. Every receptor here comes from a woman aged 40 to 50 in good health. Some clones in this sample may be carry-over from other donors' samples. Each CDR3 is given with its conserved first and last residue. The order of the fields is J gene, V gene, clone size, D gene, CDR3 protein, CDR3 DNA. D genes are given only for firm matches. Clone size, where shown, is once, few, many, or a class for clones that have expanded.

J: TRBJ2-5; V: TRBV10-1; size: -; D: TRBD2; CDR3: CASSSTGGEETQYF; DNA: TGCGCCAGCAGTAGTACGGGAGGGGAAGAGACCCAGTACTTC
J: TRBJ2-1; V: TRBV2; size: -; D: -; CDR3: CASRPGVGAFDEQFF; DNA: TGTGCCAGCAGACCAGGGGTTGGGGCCTTCGATGAGCAGTTCTTC
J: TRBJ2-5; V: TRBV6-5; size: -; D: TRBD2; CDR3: CASSILAGVETQYF; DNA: TGTGCCAGCAGTATACTAGCGGGAGTAGAGACCCAGTACTTC
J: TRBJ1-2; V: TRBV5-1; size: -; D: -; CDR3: CASSSEGEGYYGYTF; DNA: TGCGCCAGCAGCTCGGAGGGGGAGGGCTACTATGGCTACACCTTC
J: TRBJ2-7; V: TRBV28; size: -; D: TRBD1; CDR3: CASSLGTGGSYEQYF; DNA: TGTGCCAGCAGTTTGGGGACAGGGGGCTCCTACGAGCAGTACTTC
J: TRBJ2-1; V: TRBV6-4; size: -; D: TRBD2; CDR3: CASILTSGSSYNEQFF; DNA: TGTGCCAGCATCCTGACTAGCGGGAGCTCCTACAATGAGCAGTTCTTC
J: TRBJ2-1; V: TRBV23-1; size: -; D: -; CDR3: CASSQNRATLNEQFF; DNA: TGCGCCAGCAGTCAAAACAGGGCCACCCTTAATGAGCAGTTCTTC
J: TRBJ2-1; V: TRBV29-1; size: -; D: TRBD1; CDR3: CSVLTYTGDEQFF; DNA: TGCAGCGTTCTGACTTATACAGGGGATGAGCAGTTCTTC
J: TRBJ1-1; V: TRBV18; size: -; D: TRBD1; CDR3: CASSPTTLQGRNTEAFF; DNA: TGTGCCAGCTCACCTACTACGTTACAGGGGAGGAACACTGAAGCTTTCTTT
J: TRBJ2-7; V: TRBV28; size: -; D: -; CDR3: CASRSSGSSYEQYF; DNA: TGTGCCAGCAGGTCGAGTGGCAGCTCCTACGAGCAGTACTTC
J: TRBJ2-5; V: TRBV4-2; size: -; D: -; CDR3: CASSLNPGQQETQYF; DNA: TGTGCCAGCAGCCTAAACCCGGGTCAGCAAGAGACCCAGTACTTC
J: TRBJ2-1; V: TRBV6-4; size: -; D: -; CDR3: CASSGQGGNEQFF; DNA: TGTGCCAGCAGTGGGCAGGGGGGCAATGAGCAGTTCTTC
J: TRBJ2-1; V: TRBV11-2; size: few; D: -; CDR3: CASSLDRGMNEQFF; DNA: TGTGCCAGCAGCTTAGATCGGGGTATGAATGAGCAGTTCTTC
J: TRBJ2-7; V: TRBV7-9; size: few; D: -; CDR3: CASSPMYREQYF; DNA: TGTGCCAGCAGCCCTATGTATAGGGAGCAGTACTTC
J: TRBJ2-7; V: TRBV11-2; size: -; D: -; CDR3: CASSPWGRSYEQYF; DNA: TGTGCCAGCAGCCCATGGGGCAGATCCTACGAGCAGTACTTC
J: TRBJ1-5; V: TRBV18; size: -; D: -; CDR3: CASSPQSNQPQHF; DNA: TGTGCCAGCTCCCCTCAGTCTAATCAGCCCCAGCATTTT
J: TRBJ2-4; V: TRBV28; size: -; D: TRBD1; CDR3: CASSFNRGNIQYF; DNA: TGTGCCAGCAGTTTCAACAGGGGGAACATTCAGTACTTC
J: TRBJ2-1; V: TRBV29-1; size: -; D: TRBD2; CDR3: CSVGLAGYNEQFF; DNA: TGCAGCGTGGGACTAGCGGGATACAATGAGCAGTTCTTC
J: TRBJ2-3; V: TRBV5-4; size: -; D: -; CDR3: CASSLEIADTQYF; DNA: TGTGCCAGCAGCTTAGAGATCGCAGATACGCAGTATTTT
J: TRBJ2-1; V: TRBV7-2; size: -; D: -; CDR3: CASRPGSGRSNEQFF; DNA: TGTGCCAGCAGGCCGGGTAGCGGTCGGTCCAATGAGCAGTTCTTC
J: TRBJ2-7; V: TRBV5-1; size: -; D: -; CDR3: CASKGDIYYEQYF; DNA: TGCGCCAGCAAGGGGGACATCTACTACGAGCAGTACTTC
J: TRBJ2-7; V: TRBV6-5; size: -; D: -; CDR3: CASSYGGLEQYF; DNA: TGTGCCAGCAGTTACGGGGGCCTCGAGCAGTACTTC
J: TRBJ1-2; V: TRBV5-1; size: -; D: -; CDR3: CASSNRTGRVGANYGYTF; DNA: TGCGCCAGCAGCAATCGGACTGGAAGGGTTGGGGCTAACTATGGCTACACCTTC
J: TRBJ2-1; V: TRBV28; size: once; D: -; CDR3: CASSFSQGQYNEQFF; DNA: TGTGCCAGCAGTTTCTCCCAGGGGCAATACAATGAGCAGTTCTTC
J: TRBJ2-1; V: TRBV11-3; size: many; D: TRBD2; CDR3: CASSTGTSSSNEQFF; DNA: TGTGCCAGCAGCACCGGGACTAGCTCCTCGAATGAGCAGTTCTTC
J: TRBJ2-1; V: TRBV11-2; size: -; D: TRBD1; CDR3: CASSLAGQGYNEQFF; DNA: TGTGCCAGCAGCTTAGCGGGACAGGGCTACAATGAGCAGTTCTTC
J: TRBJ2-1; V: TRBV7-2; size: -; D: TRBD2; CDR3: CASSYDRTSGTYNEQFF; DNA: TGTGCCAGCAGCTACGACAGGACTAGCGGGACCTACAATGAGCAGTTCTTC
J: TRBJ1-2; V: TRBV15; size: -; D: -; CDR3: CATSRDIGGSYGYTF; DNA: TGTGCCACCAGCAGAGATATAGGGGGTTCCTATGGCTACACCTTC
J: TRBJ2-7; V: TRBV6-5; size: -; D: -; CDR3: CASSYRGVQINEQYF; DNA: TGTGCCAGCAGTTACAGGGGGGTACAGATCAACGAGCAGTACTTC
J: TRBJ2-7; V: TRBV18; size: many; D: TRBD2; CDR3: CASSPGEGYEQYF; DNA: TGTGCCAGCTCACCAGGGGAGGGCTACGAGCAGTACTTC
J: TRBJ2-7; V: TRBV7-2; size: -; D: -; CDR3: CASSWGTYEQYF; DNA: TGTGCCAGCAGTTGGGGAACCTACGAGCAGTACTTC
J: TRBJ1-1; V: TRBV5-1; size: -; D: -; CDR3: CASSFDRNTEAFF; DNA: TGCGCCAGCAGCTTCGACAGGAACACTGAAGCTTTCTTT
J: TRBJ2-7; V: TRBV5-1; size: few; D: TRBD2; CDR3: CASSPGLESLEQYF; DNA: TGCGCCAGCAGCCCCGGACTAGAATCTCTCGAGCAGTACTTC
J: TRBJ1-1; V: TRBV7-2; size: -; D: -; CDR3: CASSLGLVADAFF; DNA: TGTGCCAGCAGCCTAGGACTGGTAGCTGACGCTTTCTTT
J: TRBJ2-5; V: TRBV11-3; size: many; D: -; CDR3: CASSLGAGTPQETQYF; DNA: TGTGCCAGCAGCTTAGGGGCCGGGACTCCCCAAGAGACCCAGTACTTC
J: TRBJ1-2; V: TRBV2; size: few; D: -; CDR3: CASSDFDAGGGYTF; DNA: TGTGCCAGCAGTGATTTTGACGCGGGTGGTGGCTACACCTTC